This entry lists 18 T cell receptor beta chains sequenced from one sample in a study of T cells after yellow fever vaccination. TCRdb fed the 5' RACE reads into MiXCR, producing one record per CDR3 protein. The sample lists just over 300,000 distinct CDR3 sequences, 3.6% occurring once. Specimen: PBMCs, collected on the day of the yellow fever booster vaccination. The receptors stem from a man between 18 and 35 years old who received the YFV17D yellow fever vaccine.

This clonotype was detected many times. This chain uses TRBV5-1 with TRBJ2-2; 7 bases fit TRBD2. V shed 5 bases, J shed 5 bases, and the junction held 15 bases outside the gene matches. Germline assignment: CDR1 SGHRS and CDR2 YFSETQ. This CDR3 region has 17 residues. The CDR3 nucleotides are TGCGCCAGCAGGCGCGAACCGGGGGGAAGTGGAACCGGGGAGCTGTTTTTT. Its protein product is CASRREPGGSGTGELFF. Drawing the rest from reference TRBV5-1 and TRBJ2-2, the complete variable domain is KAGVTQTPRYLIKTRGQQVTLSCSPISGHRSVSWYQQTPGQGLQFLFEYFSETQRNKGNFPGRFSGRQFSNSRSEMNVSTLELGDSALYLCASRREPGGSGTGELFFGEGSRLTVL.

This clonotype was detected ten times or more. This rearrangement joins TRBV9 to TRBJ2-2; 7 bases line up with TRBD1. Unmatched junction bases numbered 6, after V lost 0 bases and J lost 1 base. The V gene's germline CDR1 is SGDLS and CDR2 YYNGEE. The CDR3 sequence is 17 residues long. The CDR3 nucleotides are TGTGCCAGCAGCGTAGGGTTAGGACAGGAGAACACCGGGGAGCTGTTTTTT. It encodes CASSVGLGQENTGELFF.

This clonotype was recorded a few times. The chain is built from TRBV5-4 and TRBJ2-2; D possibly corresponds to TRBD2 (7 bases). V was pared by 6 bases and J by 3 bases, with 18 bases between. Germline V lookup: CDR1 SGHNT, CDR2 YYREEE (reference sequence). This CDR3 is 16 amino acids long. DNA of the CDR3: TGTGCCAGCACCGAAGGGGGGGCTACGGACACCGGGGAGCTGTTTTTT. Residues: CASTEGGATDTGELFF.

There are many counts of this clonotype. The V call is TRBV5-1, the J call TRBJ2-1; D is possibly TRBD2 (6 bases). With 1 base removed from V and 3 bases from J, the gap between germline ends came to 14 bases. Germline assignment: CDR1 SGHRS and CDR2 YFSETQ. The CDR3 extends over 16 amino acids. CDR3 in amino acids: CASSLFPRGNYNEQFF. The DNA of the CDR3 is TGCGCCAGCAGCTTGTTCCCCCGGGGGAACTACAATGAGCAGTTCTTC.

The chain carries TRBV7-2 and TRBJ1-2; D is possibly TRBD1 (5 bases). CDR1 SGHTA and CDR2 FQGNSA come from the germline V gene. Trimming took 5 bases from V and 2 from J, leaving 12 bases between them. The CDR3 sequence is 14 residues long. CDR3 sequence reads: CASSPSGSNYGYTF. As DNA, the CDR3 is TGTGCCAGCAGCCCCTCAGGGTCGAACTATGGCTACACCTTC.

The genes are TRBV29-1 and TRBJ2-7, with D maybe TRBD1 (6 bases). Trimming stripped 7 bases from V and 0 bases from J, with 7 bases between. Germline V gene data show CDR1 as SQVTM and CDR2 as ANQGSEA. The CDR3 extends over 11 amino acids. In DNA, the CDR3 is TGCAGCGCGACAGGCTCCTACGAGCAGTACTTC. Protein: CSATGSYEQYF.

V gene TRBV7-2 combines with J gene TRBJ2-7; tentative D call: TRBD2 (5 bases). Between the trimmed V and J ends, which lost 2 bases and 5 bases, there was a span of 16 bases. CDR3 length: 15 amino acids. Per the germline V gene, CDR1 is SGHTA and CDR2 is FQGNSA. The CDR3 region is CASSLRGQTIDEQYF. The DNA for the CDR3 is TGTGCCAGCAGCTTAAGAGGGCAGACTATTGACGAGCAGTACTTC.

Many counts were recorded for this clonotype. V and J are TRBV5-1 and TRBJ2-3; D not certain. V shed 4 bases and J shed 0 bases, with 6 bases lying between them. In germline, CDR1 is SGHRS, CDR2 YFSETQ. The CDR3 has 13 residues. The CDR3: CASSNPSTDTQYF. The CDR3, as DNA: TGCGCCAGCAGCAACCCTAGCACAGATACGCAGTATTTT. Using reference TRBV5-1 and TRBJ2-3 for the parts outside the CDR3, the full variable domain is KAGVTQTPRYLIKTRGQQVTLSCSPISGHRSVSWYQQTPGQGLQFLFEYFSETQRNKGNFPGRFSGRQFSNSRSEMNVSTLELGDSALYLCASSNPSTDTQYFGPGTRLTVL.

This clonotype was counted at least ten times. This chain joins TRBV5-1 and TRBJ2-3; TRBD2 agrees at 8 bases. Germline lookup yields CDR1 SGHRS and CDR2 YFSETQ. CDR3 length: 16 amino acids. V lost 3 bases and J lost 3; bases outside the gene matches: 9. The CDR3 nucleotides are TGCGCCAGCAGCTCGGCTGTAGCGGGGATAACAGATACGCAGTATTTT. Protein product: CASSSAVAGITDTQYF.

The chain couples TRBV20-1 to TRBJ2-5, with TRBD1 matching over 10 bases. The germline CDR1 and CDR2 sequences are DFQATT and SNEGSKA (reference sequence). This CDR3 comprises 15 residues. V lost 6 bases, J lost 4 bases, and 11 bases stayed unmatched. Here the CDR3 reads CSAAAGQGGRETQYF. Here the CDR3 DNA reads TGCAGTGCCGCCGCCGGACAGGGGGGGAGAGAGACCCAGTACTTC.

This clonotype turned up a few times. V and J are TRBV14 and TRBJ1-1; D is ambiguous. The ends were cut back, 0 bases at V and 6 bases at J, with 11 bases in the middle. The CDR3 totals 14 residues. CDR1 and CDR2 from the germline V gene are SGHDN and FVKESK. The CDR3 DNA reads as TGTGCCAGCAGCCAAGATTACGGGATGGCTGAAGCTTTCTTT. This codes for CASSQDYGMAEAFF. Drawing the rest from reference TRBV14 and TRBJ1-1, the complete variable domain is EAGVTQFPSHSVIEKGQTVTLRCDPISGHDNLYWYRRVMGKEIKFLLHFVKESKQDESGMPNNRFLAERTGGTYSTLKVQPAELEDSGVYFCASSQDYGMAEAFFGQGTRLTVV.

This clonotype was detected a few times. The V call is TRBV20-1, the J call TRBJ2-3, with D perhaps being TRBD1 or TRBD2 (5 bases each). Trimming stripped 6 bases from V and 2 bases from J, with 15 bases between. The germline CDR1 and CDR2 sequences are DFQATT and SNEGSKA (reference sequence). The length of the CDR3 is 14 residues. The CDR3 here is CSAQRGRVTDTQYF. The CDR3 DNA reads as TGCAGTGCCCAGAGGGGAAGGGTCACAGATACGCAGTATTTT.

This clonotype was found many times. CDR3 nucleotides: TGTGCCAGCAGTGAACAGGGATACGAGCAGTACGTC. The encoded protein is CASSEQGYEQYV. This chain uses TRBV2 with TRBJ2-7; D is possibly TRBD1 (5 bases). Germline loops: CDR1 SNHLY, CDR2 FYNNEI. This CDR3 region has 12 residues. Trimming removed 2 bases at V and 4 bases at J, with 6 bases between.

The sample holds a few counts of this clonotype. The rearrangement joins TRBV5-1 to TRBJ1-1; no firm D call. CDR1 SGHRS and CDR2 YFSETQ come from the germline V gene. The length of the CDR3 is 16 residues. Trimming took off 0 bases at V and 0 bases at J, with 12 bases between the two ends. The CDR3 region has the DNA TGCGCCAGCAGCTTGGGCAGGAATAGCCTGAACACTGAAGCTTTCTTT. Encoded protein: CASSLGRNSLNTEAFF.

This clonotype was seen only a few times. The chain joins TRBV9 to TRBJ2-1; D is unclear. The V gene lost 3 bases and the J gene lost 0 bases, with 10 bases spanning the gap. Per germline, CDR1 SGDLS and CDR2 YYNGEE. The CDR3 extends over 15 amino acids. In DNA, the CDR3 is TGTGCCAGCAGCGCCGACTCGAGCTCCTACAATGAGCAGTTCTTC. Its translation: CASSADSSSYNEQFF.

This rearrangement joins TRBV4-1 to TRBJ2-2; 10 nucleotides align to TRBD2. This CDR3 spans 16 amino acids. Germline V gene data show CDR1 as MGHRA and CDR2 as YSYEKL. V lost 2 bases to trimming and J lost 5 bases; unmatched junction nucleotides: 5. The CDR3 loop is CASSQRTSGYTGELFF. The CDR3 DNA reads as TGCGCCAGCAGCCAACGGACTAGCGGTTATACCGGGGAGCTGTTTTTT.

This clonotype occurred many times. The J gene is TRBJ1-6, the V gene TRBV2; D is perhaps TRBD1 (6 bases). Trimming took 2 bases from V and 3 from J, leaving 8 bases between them. The CDR3 loop spans 15 amino acids. In germline, CDR1 is SNHLY, CDR2 FYNNEI. The CDR3 region has the DNA TGTGCCAGCAGTGAAACAGGGCTCTATAATTCACCCCTCCACTTT. Protein sequence: CASSETGLYNSPLHF.

This clonotype was counted at least ten times. The V and J genes are TRBV5-1 and TRBJ1-1; D is unresolved. CDR1 and CDR2 from the germline V gene are SGHRS and YFSETQ. The CDR3 has 13 residues. V dropped 7 bases and J dropped 1 base, with 11 bases sitting between them. CDR3 DNA: TGCGCCAGCGGGGTGTTGCGGAACACTGAAGCTTTCTTT. Translating gives CASGVLRNTEAFF.